This T cell receptor (beta chain) stems from a study of T cell responses to AZD1222 COVID-19 vaccine. Study-wide findings and caveats: The CD4 TCRs associated with vaccination extended across spike and predominated at 160-218 and 743-854.

The CDR3 runs to 15 residues. Trimming took off 2 bases at V and 2 bases at J, with 12 bases between the two ends. CDR1 is MNHEY and CDR2 is SVGEGT in the germline V gene. Turning to this clone: Its antigen is as yet unknown.

Profiling relied on immunoSEQ multiplex PCR, and the TCRdb table lists in-frame clones only, not all of them. This table has 140,000 to 150,000 clones, 75% to 95% appearing once. This clonotype was obtained from an adult who received the MenACWY meningococcal vaccine as a control. The material was peripheral blood, obtained 28 days after the second dose of the MenACWY control vaccine. V and J are TRBV6-2 or TRBV6-3 and TRBJ2-5; possible D gene TRBD1, 5 bases. CDR3 coding DNA: TGTGCCAGCAGTTACGGTCCCAGGGAACAAGAGACCCAGTACTTC. This codes for CASSYGPREQETQYF.